Each of the 25 T cell receptor beta chains below was sequenced from the same sample in a study of blood T cell repertoires in COVID-19. The method was immunoSEQ multiplex PCR; TCRdb's version includes in-frame clones alone and lacks a portion of them. The sample carries more than 200,000 clones, more than 70% recorded once. Source material: peripheral blood. The receptors come from a woman aged 60-75 years with acute or convalescent COVID-19.

The CDR3 region is CATNRGVTEAFF. CDR3 DNA sequence: TGTGCCACCAACAGGGGCGTCACTGAAGCTTTCTTT. The genes are TRBV12-3 or TRBV12-4 and TRBJ1-1; TRBD1 matches at 7 bases. CDR3 length: 12 amino acids. The junction had 6 bases not matched to a gene; V was cut back by 10 bases and J by 4 bases.

The chain has TRBV9 and TRBJ1-3; TRBD1 might be the D (6 bases). Looked up from germline, CDR1 is SGDLS and CDR2 is YYNGEE. The CDR3 runs to 16 residues. Trimming took 3 bases from V and 1 from J, leaving 14 bases between them. The CDR3 DNA sequence: TGTGCCAGCAGCGCCGGACAGCAGCCTTCTGGAAACACCATATATTTT. Translating it yields CASSAGQQPSGNTIYF. Filled out from reference TRBV9 and TRBJ1-3, the complete variable domain reads DSGVTQTPKHLITATGQRVTLRCSPRSGDLSVYWYQQSLDQGLQFLIQYYNGEERAKGNILERFSAQQFPDLHSELNLSSLELGDSALYFCASSAGQQPSGNTIYFGEGSWLTVV.

In its sample, this clone was seen once. V and J are TRBV12-5 and TRBJ2-2; D remains unclear. Between the trimmed V and J ends, which lost 7 bases and 0 bases, there was a span of 15 bases. Germline V gene data show CDR1 as LGHNT and CDR2 as FRNRAP. The CDR3 length is 16 residues. The CDR3 region is CASASLGFANTGELFF. The CDR3 DNA reads TGTGCTAGTGCTTCTCTGGGCTTCGCGAACACCGGGGAGCTGTTTTTT.

The J gene is TRBJ1-5, the V gene TRBV6-5; D possibly corresponds to TRBD1 (6 bases). The germline gives CDR1 MNHEY, CDR2 SVGAGI. This CDR3 is 15 amino acids long. Between the trimmed V and J ends, which lost 8 bases and 2 bases, there was a span of 16 bases. In DNA, the CDR3 is TGTGCCAGCCCCTTGGCAGGACAGCGCAATCAGCCCCAGCATTTT. It specifies CASPLAGQRNQPQHF.

The chain uses TRBV29-1 and TRBJ1-2; 10 positions match TRBD1. This CDR3 has 17 amino acids. CDR1 SQVTM and CDR2 ANQGSEA come from the germline V gene. Germline trimming cut 0 bases from V and 4 bases from J; bases unmatched to any gene: 11. The CDR3 loop reads CSVEDWGQGRGGYGYTF. DNA for the CDR3: TGCAGCGTTGAAGATTGGGGACAGGGGCGCGGAGGCTATGGCTACACCTTC.

The rearrangement uses TRBV18 and TRBJ1-2, with 10 nucleotides matching TRBD1. V gave up 2 bases and J gave up 10 bases; unmatched junction bases: 7. The CDR3 is 14 residues long. Germline V gives CDR1 KGHSH, CDR2 LQKENI. The CDR3 reads CASSPTGTGAVYTF. In nucleotides, the CDR3 is TGTGCCAGCTCACCAACAGGGACAGGGGCGGTCTACACCTTC.

The V call is TRBV28, the J call TRBJ1-4; TRBD1 matches 10 bases. V was clipped by 7 bases and J by 8 bases; unmatched bases: 10. The CDR3 spans 15 residues. CDR1 MDHEN and CDR2 SYDVKM come from the germline V gene. The DNA of the CDR3 is TGTGCCAGCACGTCCCGGGACAGGGGACGAGAAAAACTGTTTTTT. Translating it yields CASTSRDRGREKLFF.

This chain uses TRBV29-1 with TRBJ2-1; 9 positions agree with TRBD2. The CDR3 length is 16 residues. CDR1 and CDR2 from the germline V gene are SQVTM and ANQGSEA. The J segment lost 4 bases and the V segment lost 7 bases, leaving 14 bases of the junction unmatched. The CDR3 DNA sequence: TGCAGCGCTATCGCAACACTAGCGGGCCAATACAATGAGCAGTTCTTC. Translated, it gives CSAIATLAGQYNEQFF.

The CDR3 sequence is CASSGVSSDTGELFF. CDR3 nucleotide sequence: TGTGCCAGCAGTGGGGTCAGTAGCGATACCGGGGAGCTGTTTTTT. The V call is TRBV2, the J call TRBJ2-2; the D gene is possibly TRBD2 (5 bases). The germline CDR1 and CDR2 sequences are SNHLY and FYNNEI. V lost 4 bases to trimming and J lost 5 bases, with 14 bases between them. There are 15 residues in the CDR3. Using reference TRBV2 and TRBJ2-2 for the parts outside the CDR3, the full variable domain is EPEVTQTPSHQVTQMGQEVILRCVPISNHLYFYWYRQILGQKVEFLVSFYNNEISEKSEIFDDQFSVERPDGSNFTLKIRSTKLEDSAMYFCASSGVSSDTGELFFGEGSRLTVL.

The chain combines TRBV27 with TRBJ2-3; TRBD2 agrees at 11 bases. The CDR3 runs 22 residues. V gave up 2 bases and J gave up 3 bases; unmatched junction bases: 22. CDR1 and CDR2 (germline): MNHEY, SMNVEV (reference sequence). CDR3 amino acids: CASSLPHAVAGGPPPGTDTQYF. CDR3 nucleotides: TGTGCCAGCAGTTTACCTCATGCGGTAGCGGGAGGGCCCCCCCCCGGGACAGATACGCAGTATTTT.

Only one count was recorded for this clone. The chain is built from TRBV5-1 and TRBJ1-1; 9 bases match TRBD1. The CDR3 is 16 amino acids. The germline V gene encodes CDR1 SGHRS and CDR2 YFSETQ. Trimming at V came to 3 bases and at J to 1 base, leaving 7 bases not matched to a gene. CDR3 residues: CASSSSRTGENTEAFF. The DNA of the CDR3 is TGCGCCAGCAGCTCTTCAAGGACAGGGGAGAACACTGAAGCTTTCTTT.

The rearrangement links TRBV6-5 to TRBJ1-1, with D tentatively TRBD1 (5 bases). The CDR3 runs 15 residues. The V end was cut by 2 bases, the J end by 0 bases, with 10 bases between. Germline loops: CDR1 MNHEY, CDR2 SVGAGI. CDR3 DNA: TGTGCCAGCAGTTACCTGGGGCAGGTGAACACTGAAGCTTTCTTT. Its protein product is CASSYLGQVNTEAFF.

In this sample, this clone turned up once. This chain joins TRBV4-2 and TRBJ2-3; 7 nucleotides align to TRBD1. Germline V CDR1 and CDR2: LGHNA, YNFKEQ. This CDR3 has 16 amino acids. After removal of 0 bases from V and 5 bases from J, the junction contained 8 bases not matched to a gene. Here the CDR3 DNA reads TGTGCCAGCAGCCAAGATAGGAACAGGGGTATAGATACGCAGTATTTT. Encoded protein: CASSQDRNRGIDTQYF.

CDR3 sequence (DNA): TGTGCCAGCAGCCAAGTCGGGACAGGGAACTACGAGCAGTACTTC. Its translation is CASSQVGTGNYEQYF. This chain joins TRBV3-1 (or the pseudogene TRBV3-2) and TRBJ2-7; 9 bases fit TRBD1. This CDR3 is built from 15 residues. CDR1 and CDR2 from the germline V gene are LGHDT and YNNKEL (reference sequence). J gave up 3 bases and V 1 base, and 4 bases lay outside the gene matches.

The rearrangement joins TRBV3-1 (or the pseudogene TRBV3-2) to TRBJ1-3; D might be TRBD1 (5 bases). Germline V gene data show CDR1 as LGHDT and CDR2 as YNNKEL (reference sequence). The ends were cut back, 2 bases at V and 1 base at J, with 9 bases in the middle. CDR3 length: 15 amino acids. The DNA of the CDR3 is TGTGCCAGCAGCCAAACGACAGTATCTGGAAACACCATATATTTT. It codes for CASSQTTVSGNTIYF.

The V call is TRBV7-2, the J call TRBJ2-7, with D tentatively TRBD2 (6 bases). With 2 bases removed from V and 5 bases from J, the gap between germline ends came to 10 bases. Germline CDR1 and CDR2: SGHTA and FQGNSA. This CDR3 contains 13 residues. This CDR3 is CASSLQPGDEQYF. The CDR3 nucleotides are TGTGCCAGCAGCTTACAGCCGGGGGACGAGCAGTACTTC.

This clone was picked up one time. The V and J genes are TRBV27 and TRBJ1-2, with 10 bases lining up with TRBD1. This CDR3 is 18 amino acids long. Germline CDR1 MNHEY, CDR2 SMNVEV (reference sequence). The J segment lost 4 bases and the V segment lost 6 bases, leaving 17 bases of the junction unmatched. The CDR3 loop reads CASSANRDRGRTSYGYTF. CDR3 bases: TGTGCCAGCAGCGCAAACCGGGACAGGGGAAGGACGTCCTATGGCTACACCTTC.

The chain links TRBV7-9 to TRBJ1-5; 7 bases align to TRBD1. CDR1 SEHNR and CDR2 FQNEAQ come from the germline V gene (reference sequence). V lost 5 bases, J lost 0 bases, and 10 bases stayed unmatched. CDR3 length equals 17 residues. CDR3 in amino acids: CASSGGTVDYSNQPQHF. CDR3 in DNA: TGTGCCAGCAGCGGCGGGACAGTCGATTATAGCAATCAGCCCCAGCATTTT. The whole variable domain, filled in from reference TRBV7-9 and TRBJ1-5, reads DTGVSQNPRHKITKRGQNVTFRCDPISEHNRLYWYRQTLGQGPEFLTYFQNEAQLEKSRLLSDRFSAERPKGSFSTLEIQRTEQGDSAMYLCASSGGTVDYSNQPQHFGDGTRLSIL.

The chain combines TRBV5-1 with TRBJ2-7, with 12 positions matching TRBD1. There are 16 residues in the CDR3. The V and J ends lost 5 bases and 4 bases, in that order; junction bases with no gene match: 10. Per the germline V gene, CDR1 is SGHRS and CDR2 is YFSETQ. CDR3 nucleotides: TGCGCCAGCAGTAGAAGCGGGACAGGGGGCGGATACGAGCAGTACTTC. Protein sequence: CASSRSGTGGGYEQYF. The complete variable domain, with remaining parts taken from reference TRBV5-1 and TRBJ2-7, reads KAGVTQTPRYLIKTRGQQVTLSCSPISGHRSVSWYQQTPGQGLQFLFEYFSETQRNKGNFPGRFSGRQFSNSRSEMNVSTLELGDSALYLCASSRSGTGGGYEQYFGPGTRLTVT.

This chain links TRBV20-1 with TRBJ1-2; possible D gene TRBD1, 6 bases. Germline CDR1 reads DFQATT; CDR2 reads SNEGSKA (reference sequence). The CDR3 is 13 residues long. The germline V and J ends were trimmed by 3 bases and 7 bases, with 15 bases remaining between them. CDR3 nucleotides: TGCAGTGCTAGTCCTTGGGGGCTGGCTGGCTACACCTTC. Its translation is CSASPWGLAGYTF.

The CDR3 DNA reads TGTGCCAGCAGCTTTCCGGGACAGGGAAACGGAAACACCATATATTTT. It encodes CASSFPGQGNGNTIYF. V gene TRBV5-6 combines with J gene TRBJ1-3; the match to TRBD1 covers 9 bases. This CDR3 region has 16 residues. CDR1 is SGHDT, CDR2 YYEEEE, per germline. J gave up 4 bases and V 2 bases, and 7 bases lay outside the gene matches.

V and J are TRBV24-1 and TRBJ2-3, with TRBD2 matching over 9 bases. Germline V gene data show CDR1 as KGHDR and CDR2 as SFDVKD. This CDR3 contains 16 residues. Unmatched junction bases numbered 7, after V lost 4 bases and J lost 3 bases. The CDR3 sequence: CATSEVQAGGTDTQYF. The CDR3 DNA follows: TGTGCCACCAGTGAAGTTCAAGCGGGAGGAACAGATACGCAGTATTTT.

The chain links TRBV24-1 to TRBJ1-2; 8 nucleotides align to TRBD1. Germline CDR1 is KGHDR and CDR2 is SFDVKD. The J segment lost 4 bases and the V segment lost 4 bases, leaving 13 bases of the junction unmatched. This CDR3 is built from 17 residues. CDR3 loop: CATSDSRGPDQSYGYTF. DNA of the CDR3: TGTGCCACCAGTGACAGCAGGGGGCCGGATCAGAGCTATGGCTACACCTTC.

This chain uses TRBV9 with TRBJ2-1, with 11 bases lining up with TRBD2. CDR3 size: 15 residues. V shed 4 bases and J 9 bases; nucleotides not matched to a gene: 9. The germline V gene has CDR1 SGDLS and CDR2 YYNGEE. CDR3 bases: TGTGCCAGCAGCTACCAGACTAGCGGGGCTCTTGAGCAGTTCTTC. This codes for CASSYQTSGALEQFF.

This clone was seen a few times. The chain carries TRBV5-1 and TRBJ1-1; D might be TRBD1 (5 bases). This CDR3 has 13 amino acids. Germline V gives CDR1 SGHRS, CDR2 YFSETQ. V shed 4 bases and J shed 3 bases, with 10 bases lying between them. The CDR3 region is CASSTQGYTEAFF. CDR3 DNA: TGCGCCAGCAGCACTCAGGGTTACACTGAAGCTTTCTTT.